This T cell receptor beta chain was identified in a study of radiation and T cells in renal cell carcinoma. This clone appeared once. Its antigen is not identified. This CDR3 region has 15 residues. V dropped 0 bases and J dropped 7; count of bases not matched to a gene: 6. CDR1 is SGHTA, CDR2 FQGNSA, per germline. Study-level findings and limits: In blood, top tumor clones expanded by 2 weeks, shrinking by 4. Baseline intratumoral clonotype presence is unknown without pretreatment biopsies.

The data were produced by immunoSEQ multiplex PCR, yet TCRdb's version contains in-frame clones alone and is incomplete. The data show 150,000 or so clones, roughly nine tenths seen once. Documented time point: baseline pretreatment blood. The treatment was: 15 Gy SBRT to primary tumor, nephrectomy 4 weeks later. Specimen: blood, collected from a patient whose treatment included radiotherapy and nephrectomy. The chain couples TRBV7-2 to TRBJ2-5; 9 nucleotides line up with TRBD2. The origin of this receptor is a woman in her 70s with renal cell carcinoma. As DNA, the CDR3 is TGTGCCAGCAGCTTAGCCACTAGCGGGTCAGGGACCCAGTACTTC. It is translated as CASSLATSGSGTQYF.